Detailed here is one T cell receptor (beta chain). Its antigen is still unknown. Base qualities were left out, and no much larger clone turns up one base away. Other nucleotide sequences from this sample produce the same CDR3. The data were taken from a study of blood T cell repertoires in COVID-19 (dated by TCRdb to the early 2020s). With respect to the entire study: The collaborator samples originated in the United States, Italy and Spain and spanned the acute and convalescent phases of COVID-19. The material from the prospective study consisted of cDNA or gDNA derived from T cells, B-cell-depleted T cells, or PBMCs. Subjects who had been exposed to COVID-19, were actively infected with it, or had recovered from it provided the deeply sampled blood TCRbeta repertoires that made up the dataset. The repertoires were released in a freely available public database meant as a resource for research on the immune response to SARS-CoV-2. Samples came from the ongoing ImmuneRACE study (first 160 participants) plus 1,254 subjects from 6 global collaborators. A de-identified subject ID, COVID-19 status, age in years and sex were almost always included in the sample metadata. Where available, HLA class I and class II types were obtained from metadata supplied by the sample provider rather than from assay-based typing.

The CDR3 runs 14 residues from the cysteine to the phenylalanine. Left in the record is the CDR3 DNA by itself, 42 bases read in frame from the first base. A distance of 12 bases separates the germline ends of V and J, which lose 3 bases and 7 bases respectively. CDR1 and CDR2, looked up from the germline V gene, are KGHSH and LQKENI. At one collaborating source in Seattle, patients were enrolled during active infection and were followed longitudinally through the course of disease. Whole blood was collected in K2EDTA tubes by collaborating institutions according to the institutions' own protocols. Collaborator samples were shipped for TCRbeta analysis as frozen whole blood, isolated PBMCs, or DNA extracted from either sample type. Study-wide findings and limitations: Clinical and demographic metadata were provided uncurated, with the amount varying by source and participant.

TCRbeta CDR3 regions were amplified from genomic DNA using the immunoSEQ Assay, a bias-controlled multiplex PCR. In the authors' own workflow: The number of nucleated cells in each sample was estimated by amplification of reference gene primers within the assay. To quantify the absolute abundance of each unique TCRbeta CDR3 rearrangement, sequence reads were collapsed and filtered. For each sample, productive Simpson clonality was calculated as the square root of Simpson's diversity index across productive rearrangements. The immuneACCESS repertoire file appears here via TCRdb, limited to in-frame rearrangements. These files lack a portion of the clones; in checked studies, under half of the deficit traces to unresolved V genes, and the cause of the others is not known. D and trimming come from the DNA, and the V and J calls and clone size come from that table. For this sample there are roughly 380,000 clones; roughly 90% appear just once. Around 1.5% of the sample lies in the top ten.

This TCR was recovered from a woman aged 40 to 49 with COVID-19, enrolled during active disease. The sequencing sample was made of peripheral blood. Recombination joined TRBV18 with TRBJ1-4; the D region possibly corresponds to TRBD1 (5 bases align). The base sequence is TGTGCCAGCTCACCGGGGCAGGGAGGTGAAAAACTGTTTTTT. The translation is CASSPGQGGEKLFF.